The rows below give T cell receptor beta chains drawn from one sample of a study of identical twins. TCRdb fed the 5' RACE reads into MiXCR, producing one record per CDR3 protein. This sample has about 1.7 million distinct CDR3 sequences; less than 40% occur once, and the top ten carry 0.25% to 0.3%. The specimen sequenced was cord blood. The receptors stem from a newborn girl in good health. Both conserved end residues are part of each CDR3. D genes are given only for firm matches. Clone size appears in some rows only: once, few, many, or a class for an expanded clone.

abundance,d_gene,v_gene,j_gene,CDR3aa,CDR3nt
NA,NA,TRBV7-2,TRBJ1-1,CASSPDPGWVAEAFF,TGTGCCAGCAGCCCAGATCCAGGGTGGGTCGCTGAAGCTTTCTTT
few,TRBD1,TRBV5-1,TRBJ1-2,CASSPTRQGYGYTF,TGCGCCAGCAGCCCTACCCGACAGGGCTATGGCTACACCTTC
few,NA,TRBV27,TRBJ2-6,CASMRAVIASGANVLTF,TGTGCCAGCATGAGGGCTGTAATTGCCTCTGGGGCCAACGTCCTGACTTTC
NA,NA,TRBV20-1,TRBJ2-7,CSAEDSQEAQYF,TGCAGTGCTGAGGACAGCCAAGAGGCCCAGTACTTC
many,TRBD1,TRBV4-2,TRBJ2-3,CASSRGQGGTDTQYF,TGTGCCAGCAGCCGGGGACAGGGAGGGACAGATACGCAGTATTTT
few,TRBD2,TRBV3-1,TRBJ2-1,CASSQRASGTYNEQFF,TGTGCCAGCAGCCAAAGAGCTAGCGGCACCTACAATGAGCAGTTCTTC
NA,TRBD2,TRBV28,TRBJ2-7,CASTETSGFSYEQYF,TGTGCCAGCACTGAGACTAGCGGGTTCTCCTACGAGCAGTACTTC
few,NA,TRBV4-1,TRBJ2-5,CASSQDPTTQETQYF,TGCGCCAGCAGCCAAGATCCTACCACTCAAGAGACCCAGTACTTC
many,TRBD2,TRBV12-3/TRBV12-4,TRBJ2-7,CASSLSGRRYEQYF,TGTGCCAGCAGTTTATCCGGGAGGAGGTACGAGCAGTACTTC
few,TRBD1,TRBV27,TRBJ2-2,CASSFGAGGLGELFF,TGTGCCAGCAGTTTCGGGGCAGGGGGCCTCGGGGAGCTGTTTTTT
few,TRBD1,TRBV28,TRBJ2-4,CASSPPPGRGLAKNIQYF,TGTGCCAGCAGCCCCCCCCCTGGCAGGGGGTTAGCCAAAAACATTCAGTACTTC
once,NA,TRBV20-1,TRBJ1-1,CSAREGSTEAFF,TGCAGTGCTAGAGAGGGGTCCACTGAAGCTTTCTTT
few,NA,TRBV3-1,TRBJ2-7,CASSQVPTGEQYF,TGTGCCAGCAGCCAAGTCCCGACAGGCGAGCAGTACTTC
once,TRBD2,TRBV18,TRBJ2-1,CASSPGLAGVAYNEQFF,TGTGCCAGCTCACCGGGACTAGCGGGAGTTGCCTACAATGAGCAGTTCTTC
few,NA,TRBV5-1,TRBJ1-1,CASSSLSRAPPGVAFF,TGCGCCAGCAGCTCACTATCTCGGGCCCCGCCAGGGGTGGCTTTCTTT
NA,NA,TRBV12-3/TRBV12-4,TRBJ1-5,CASSLEAFLNQPQHF,TGTGCCAGCAGTTTGGAGGCCTTCCTCAATCAGCCCCAGCATTTT
few,TRBD2,TRBV14,TRBJ2-3,CASSHPREGQLDTQYF,TGTGCCAGCAGCCATCCCCGGGAGGGCCAATTAGATACGCAGTATTTT
many,NA,TRBV11-2,TRBJ1-1,CASSLVGTMNTEAFF,TGTGCCAGCAGCTTAGTTGGGACCATGAACACTGAAGCTTTCTTT
few,TRBD2,TRBV10-3,TRBJ2-1,CAISGGWLTSGRLGVNEQFF,TGTGCCATCAGTGGGGGTTGGTTGACTAGCGGGAGGCTGGGTGTCAATGAGCAGTTCTTC
NA,NA,TRBV28,TRBJ2-5,CASSGDLINPRETQYF,TGTGCCAGCAGTGGGGACTTAATAAATCCCCGGGAGACCCAGTACTTC
few,NA,TRBV6-1,TRBJ2-2,CASSPPPSGPNTGELFF,TGTGCCAGCAGCCCCCCCCCTTCAGGCCCAAACACCGGGGAGCTGTTTTTT
many,TRBD2,TRBV9,TRBJ2-4,CASSAAGLAENIQYF,TGTGCCAGCAGCGCAGCGGGACTAGCGGAAAACATTCAGTACTTC
NA,NA,TRBV20-1,TRBJ2-6,CSAMAGAGSGANVLTF,TGCAGTGCTATGGCAGGGGCGGGATCTGGGGCCAACGTCCTGACTTTC
NA,TRBD1,TRBV30,TRBJ2-3,CAWSADRASTDTQYF,TGTGCCTGGAGCGCCGACAGGGCTAGCACAGATACGCAGTATTTT
NA,NA,TRBV20-1,TRBJ1-2,CSAAGYRDGYTF,TGCAGTGCCGCGGGCTACAGAGATGGCTACACCTTC
few,NA,TRBV6-6,TRBJ2-7,CASKGGGEQYF,TGTGCCAGCAAAGGAGGCGGCGAGCAGTACTTC
many,NA,TRBV7-2,TRBJ1-2,CASSFGPLIGFYGYTF,TGTGCCAGCAGCTTCGGGCCCTTAATCGGTTTCTATGGCTACACCTTC
NA,TRBD1,TRBV20-1,TRBJ2-5,CSADRGNQETQYF,TGCAGTGCGGACAGGGGCAACCAAGAGACCCAGTACTTC
NA,NA,TRBV27,TRBJ2-1,CASSTGISEQFF,TGTGCCAGCAGTACAGGGATCAGTGAGCAGTTCTTC
NA,NA,TRBV2,TRBJ2-1,CASSEGVNEQFF,TGTGCCAGCAGTGAAGGGGTGAATGAGCAGTTCTTC
NA,NA,TRBV27,TRBJ2-2,CSSMGYNTGELFF,TGTTCCTCCATGGGGTATAACACCGGGGAGCTGTTTTTT
NA,NA,TRBV6-5,TRBJ2-7,CASSYGVYYEQYF,TGTGCCAGCAGTTACGGGGTTTACTACGAGCAGTACTTC
few,NA,TRBV4-1,TRBJ1-4,CASSRVPGGDWLFF,TGCGCCAGCAGCCGCGTCCCCGGGGGGGATTGGTTGTTTTTT
NA,TRBD2,TRBV27,TRBJ2-5,CASHSWPGGVETQYF,TGTGCCAGCCATTCCTGGCCGGGAGGGGTGGAGACCCAGTACTTC
NA,TRBD1,TRBV9,TRBJ2-4,CASSVGPGTGLAKNIQYF,TGTGCCAGCAGCGTAGGTCCCGGGACAGGGCTAGCCAAAAACATTCAGTACTTC
NA,NA,TRBV29-1,TRBJ2-3,CSVDLGSRSTQYF,TGCAGCGTTGATTTGGGGTCAAGAAGTACGCAGTATTTT
once,TRBD1,TRBV9,TRBJ2-1,CASTQSGTGFYNEQFF,TGTGCCAGCACCCAGTCGGGGACAGGGTTTTACAATGAGCAGTTCTTC
many,TRBD1,TRBV12-3/TRBV12-4,TRBJ2-7,CASRPGQGIYEQYF,TGTGCCAGCAGACCGGGACAGGGCATTTACGAGCAGTACTTC
NA,TRBD1,TRBV6-4,TRBJ1-5,CASSDLGTGENQPQHF,TGTGCCAGCAGTGACCTGGGGACAGGGGAAAATCAGCCCCAGCATTTT
NA,TRBD1,TRBV10-3,TRBJ1-1,CAIKSRGDTEAFF,TGTGCCATCAAGAGCAGGGGGGACACTGAAGCTTTCTTT
many,TRBD2,TRBV12-5,TRBJ2-1,CASGLVPLPGLSYNEQFF,TGTGCTAGTGGTTTGGTACCCTTACCGGGACTATCCTACAATGAGCAGTTCTTC
once,NA,TRBV9,TRBJ2-1,CASSVGGGTFYSEQFF,TGTGCCAGCAGCGTAGGAGGCGGGACCTTCTACTCCGAGCAGTTCTTC
NA,NA,TRBV29-1,TRBJ1-5,CSVAGGPGTANQPQHF,TGCAGCGTTGCAGGTGGCCCCGGGACGGCAAATCAGCCCCAGCATTTT
NA,NA,TRBV11-2,TRBJ2-7,CASSYETGYEQYF,TGTGCCAGCAGCTACGAAACAGGCTACGAGCAGTACTTC
NA,TRBD2,TRBV7-9,TRBJ2-5,CASSLALSGGQETQYF,TGTGCCAGCAGCTTAGCTTTGTCGGGAGGCCAAGAGACCCAGTACTTC
NA,TRBD2,TRBV29-1,TRBJ2-5,CSVEEYGEGTNEQYF,TGCAGCGTTGAAGAGTACGGGGAGGGTACCAATGAGCAGTACTTC
few,NA,TRBV28,TRBJ2-1,CASRRLSSSYNEQFF,TGTGCCAGCAGGAGACTAAGTAGCTCCTACAATGAGCAGTTCTTC
many,NA,TRBV12-3/TRBV12-4,TRBJ2-5,CASRYQGYQETQYF,TGTGCCAGCAGATATCAGGGTTACCAAGAGACCCAGTACTTC